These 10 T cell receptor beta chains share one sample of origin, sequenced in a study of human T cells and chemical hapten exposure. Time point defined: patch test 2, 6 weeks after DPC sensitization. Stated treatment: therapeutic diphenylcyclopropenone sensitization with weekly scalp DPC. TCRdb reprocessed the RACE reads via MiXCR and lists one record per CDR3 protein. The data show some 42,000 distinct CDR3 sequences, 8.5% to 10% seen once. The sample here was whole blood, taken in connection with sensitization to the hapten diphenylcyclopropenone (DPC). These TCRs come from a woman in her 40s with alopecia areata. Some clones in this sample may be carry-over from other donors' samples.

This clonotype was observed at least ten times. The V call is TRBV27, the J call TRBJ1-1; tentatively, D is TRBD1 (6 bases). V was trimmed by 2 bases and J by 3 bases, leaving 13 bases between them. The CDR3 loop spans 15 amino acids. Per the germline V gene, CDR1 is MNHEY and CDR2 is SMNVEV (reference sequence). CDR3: CASSLIGGRDTEAFF. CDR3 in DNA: TGTGCCAGCAGTTTAATAGGGGGTCGGGACACTGAAGCTTTCTTT.

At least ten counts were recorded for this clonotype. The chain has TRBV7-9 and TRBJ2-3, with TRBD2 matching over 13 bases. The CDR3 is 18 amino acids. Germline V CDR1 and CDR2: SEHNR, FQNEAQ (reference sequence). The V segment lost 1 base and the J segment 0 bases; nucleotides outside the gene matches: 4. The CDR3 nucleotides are TGTGCCAGCAGCTTAGGGACTAGCGGGGGCCACAGCACAGATACGCAGTATTTT. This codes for CASSLGTSGGHSTDTQYF.

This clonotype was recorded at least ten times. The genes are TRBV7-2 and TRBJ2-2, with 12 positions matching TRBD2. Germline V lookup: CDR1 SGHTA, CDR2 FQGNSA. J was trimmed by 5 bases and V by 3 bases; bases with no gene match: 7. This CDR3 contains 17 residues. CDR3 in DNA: TGTGCCAGCAGCTTCCTGACTAGCGGGGGTAGAACCGGGGAGCTGTTTTTT. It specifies CASSFLTSGGRTGELFF.

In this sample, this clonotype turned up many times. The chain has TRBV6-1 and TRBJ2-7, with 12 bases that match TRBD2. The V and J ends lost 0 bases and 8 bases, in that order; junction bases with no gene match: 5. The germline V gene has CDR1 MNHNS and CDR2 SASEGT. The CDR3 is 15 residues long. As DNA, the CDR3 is TGTGCCAGCAGTGAAGCGCTAGCGGGGGGGCAAAAGCAGTACTTC. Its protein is CASSEALAGGQKQYF.

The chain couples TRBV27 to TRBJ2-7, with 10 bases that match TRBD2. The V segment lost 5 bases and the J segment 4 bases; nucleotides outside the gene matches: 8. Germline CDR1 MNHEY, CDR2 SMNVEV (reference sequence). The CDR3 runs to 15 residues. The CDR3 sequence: CASSPQRGGGYEQYF. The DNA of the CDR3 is TGTGCCAGCAGTCCCCAGCGGGGGGGCGGGTACGAGCAGTACTTC.

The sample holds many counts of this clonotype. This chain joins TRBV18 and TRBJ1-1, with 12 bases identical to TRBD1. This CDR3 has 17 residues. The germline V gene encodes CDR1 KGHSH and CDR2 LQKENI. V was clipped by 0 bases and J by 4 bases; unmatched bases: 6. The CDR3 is CASSPPGTGGAGTEAFF. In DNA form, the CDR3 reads TGTGCCAGCTCACCACCGGGGACAGGGGGCGCGGGCACTGAAGCTTTCTTT.

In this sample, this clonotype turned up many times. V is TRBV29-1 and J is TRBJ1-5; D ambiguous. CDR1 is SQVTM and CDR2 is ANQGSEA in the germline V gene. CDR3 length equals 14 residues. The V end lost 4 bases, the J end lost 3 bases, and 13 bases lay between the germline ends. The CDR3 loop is CSVVGPGINQPQHF. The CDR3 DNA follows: TGCAGCGTTGTTGGACCGGGGATCAATCAGCCCCAGCATTTT. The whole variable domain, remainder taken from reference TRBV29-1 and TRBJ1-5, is SAVISQKPSRDICQRGTSLTIQCQVDSQVTMMFWYRQQPGQSLTLIATANQGSEATYESGFVIDKFPISRPNLTFSTLTVSNMSPEDSSIYLCSVVGPGINQPQHFGDGTRLSIL.

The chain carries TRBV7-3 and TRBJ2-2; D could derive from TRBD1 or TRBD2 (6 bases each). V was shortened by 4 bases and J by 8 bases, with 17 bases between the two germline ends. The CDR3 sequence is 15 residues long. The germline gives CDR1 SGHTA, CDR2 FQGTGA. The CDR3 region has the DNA TGTGCCAGCAGCTCGGACCCAACGGGGGCGGGGGAGCTGTTTTTT. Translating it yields CASSSDPTGAGELFF.

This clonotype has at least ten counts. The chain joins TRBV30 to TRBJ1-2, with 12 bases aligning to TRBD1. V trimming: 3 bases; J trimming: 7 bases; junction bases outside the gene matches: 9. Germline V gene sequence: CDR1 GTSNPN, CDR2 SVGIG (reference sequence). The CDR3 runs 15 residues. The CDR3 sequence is CAWSLAGQGAFGYTF. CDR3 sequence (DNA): TGTGCCTGGAGCCTCGCGGGACAGGGGGCGTTTGGCTACACCTTC.

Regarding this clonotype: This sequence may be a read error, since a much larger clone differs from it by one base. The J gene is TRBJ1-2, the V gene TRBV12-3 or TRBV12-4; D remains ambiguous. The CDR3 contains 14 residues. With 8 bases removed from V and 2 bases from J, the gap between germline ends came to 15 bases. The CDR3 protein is CASDTADLNYGYTF. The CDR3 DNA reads TGTGCCAGCGATACGGCAGACCTAAACTATGGCTACACCTTC.